One sample yielded the 26 T cell receptor beta chains listed below, sequenced in a study of cytomegalovirus exposure and HLA in healthy donors. Here immunoSEQ multiplex PCR was the method, and the copy in TCRdb shows in-frame clones only, minus some. The sample shows about 130,000 clones, approximately 89% of them seen only once. Sample: PBMCs. These receptors originate from a woman younger than 35 in good health and CMV-seronegative.

The count of this clone is one. The genes are TRBV25-1 and TRBJ1-2; 7 nucleotides line up with TRBD1. After removal of 7 bases from V and 8 bases from J, the junction contained 4 bases not matched to a gene. The CDR3 is 11 amino acids. Germline V gene data show CDR1 as MGHDK and CDR2 as SYGVNS. The CDR3 protein is CASNAGGGYTF. In DNA form, the CDR3 reads TGTGCCAGCAATGCAGGGGGAGGCTACACCTTC.

The CDR3 DNA sequence: TGTGCCAGCAGCCTCCGACAGGGGATAACTGAAGCTTTCTTT. Translating gives CASSLRQGITEAFF. The gene calls are TRBV5-4 and TRBJ1-1, with 8 bases matching TRBD1. Looked up from germline, CDR1 is SGHNT and CDR2 is YYREEE (reference sequence). J gave up 5 bases and V 4 bases, and 7 bases lay outside the gene matches. The CDR3 length is 14 residues.

The chain joins TRBV2 to TRBJ2-4, with 14 positions matching TRBD2. The junction had 3 bases not matched to a gene; V was cut back by 6 bases and J by 14 bases. Germline CDR1 is SNHLY and CDR2 is FYNNEI. The CDR3 contains 12 residues. The CDR3 region has the DNA TGTGCCAGCAGGGCGGGACTAGCGGGGGAGTACTTC. Translation gives CASRAGLAGEYF.

This clone ranks as medium-sized. The chain employs TRBV6-5 and TRBJ2-1; D gene uncertain. Germline-derived CDR1 and CDR2 are MNHEY and SVGAGI. The CDR3 is 12 residues long. Trimming removed 0 bases from V and 7 bases from J, with 4 bases in between. This CDR3 is CASSYSRNEQFF. In DNA, the CDR3 is TGTGCCAGCAGTTACTCCCGGAATGAGCAGTTCTTC.

The chain joins TRBV7-8 to TRBJ1-4; tentative D call: TRBD1 (5 bases). CDR1 and CDR2 from the germline V gene are SGHVS and FQNEAQ. V gave up 1 base and J gave up 6 bases, with 9 bases separating them. CDR3 length: 14 residues. This CDR3 is CASSLGGGDEKLFF. The CDR3 region has the DNA TGTGCCAGCAGCTTAGGCGGAGGGGATGAAAAACTGTTTTTT.

The gene calls are TRBV20-1 and TRBJ2-7; 7 bases map to TRBD1. Germline loops: CDR1 DFQATT, CDR2 SNEGSKA (reference sequence). The CDR3 length is 11 residues. The V gene end was trimmed by 6 bases and the J gene end by 5 bases; junction bases not matched to a gene: 4. CDR3 protein: CSARTGHEQYF. CDR3 nucleotides: TGCAGTGCCAGGACAGGTCACGAGCAGTACTTC.

This chain joins TRBV9 and TRBJ1-6; D unclear. The germline V gene has CDR1 SGDLS and CDR2 YYNGEE. This CDR3 spans 13 amino acids. V gave up 3 bases and J gave up 10 bases, with 11 bases separating them. CDR3 in DNA: TGTGCCAGCAGCGGCGGAGGGAACTCACCCCTCCACTTT. Amino acid sequence: CASSGGGNSPLHF.

V and J are TRBV2 and TRBJ2-1; TRBD1 agrees at 8 bases. J gave up 9 bases and V 6 bases, and 4 bases lay outside the gene matches. Germline V gene sequence: CDR1 SNHLY, CDR2 FYNNEI. This CDR3 comprises 12 residues. The CDR3 DNA follows: TGTGCCAGCAGCGTAGACAGGGGTGAGCAGTTCTTC. Its translation: CASSVDRGEQFF.

This clone was seen only a few times. The J gene is TRBJ1-2, the V gene TRBV6-5; D gene unclear. The CDR3 extends over 14 amino acids. V shed 7 bases and J shed 8 bases, with 20 bases lying between them. Germline V CDR1 and CDR2: MNHEY, SVGAGI. The CDR3 DNA reads as TGTGCCAGCAAGTTTCGGCCGACGGGTCGGGGCTACACCTTC. As protein: CASKFRPTGRGYTF.

The chain is built from TRBV2 and TRBJ1-1, with TRBD1 matching over 7 bases. V gave up 10 bases and J gave up 5 bases; unmatched junction bases: 19. The CDR3 covers 16 residues. CDR1 SNHLY and CDR2 FYNNEI come from the germline V gene. The CDR3 is CATRTRTGDAGTEAFF. The CDR3, as DNA: TGTGCCACAAGAACTAGAACAGGGGATGCAGGGACTGAAGCTTTCTTT.

The chain has TRBV5-1 and TRBJ1-2; D not resolved. The CDR3 consists of 16 residues. Germline assignment: CDR1 SGHRS and CDR2 YFSETQ. Trimming shortened V by 0 bases and J by 4 bases, and 16 bases separated the two germline ends. The CDR3 sequence is CASSLGVAGLFYGYTF. The CDR3, as DNA: TGCGCCAGCAGCTTGGGGGTGGCAGGTCTCTTCTATGGCTACACCTTC. The variable domain in full, with the rest retrieved from reference TRBV5-1 and TRBJ1-2, is KAGVTQTPRYLIKTRGQQVTLSCSPISGHRSVSWYQQTPGQGLQFLFEYFSETQRNKGNFPGRFSGRQFSNSRSEMNVSTLELGDSALYLCASSLGVAGLFYGYTFGSGTRLTVV.

V and J are TRBV6-5 and TRBJ1-2; TRBD1 aligns across 7 bases. Trimming removed 6 bases from V and 6 bases from J; junction bases left unmatched: 13. Per the germline V gene, CDR1 is MNHEY and CDR2 is SVGAGI. The CDR3 extends over 15 amino acids. The CDR3 DNA follows: TGTGCCAGCAGCACGACAGGGTACGAAGCCAATGGCTACACCTTC. This sequence encodes CASSTTGYEANGYTF.

The CDR3, as DNA: TGTGCCAGTAGATCCCAAGGACAGGGTTTGAGCAATCAGCCCCAGCATTTT. Amino acids: CASRSQGQGLSNQPQHF. This chain connects TRBV19 to TRBJ1-5; 8 nucleotides agree with TRBD1. The CDR3 is 17 residues long. Trimming removed 6 bases from V and 1 base from J; junction bases left unmatched: 11. Germline CDR1 is LNHDA and CDR2 is SQIVND (reference sequence).

V and J are TRBV11-1 and TRBJ2-5, with TRBD1 matching over 9 bases. CDR1 is SGHAT, CDR2 FQDESV, per germline (reference sequence). With V trimmed by 3 bases and J by 6 bases, 11 bases remained unmatched. The length of the CDR3 is 16 residues. CDR3 amino acids: CASSFRDTGGAKTQYF. CDR3 DNA sequence: TGTGCCAGCAGCTTTCGTGATACAGGGGGCGCAAAGACCCAGTACTTC.

The chain is built from TRBV10-1 and TRBJ2-3; TRBD1 might be the D (6 bases). Looked up from germline, CDR1 is WNHNN and CDR2 is SYGVQD (reference sequence). Deletions cut 2 bases from V and 5 bases from J, with 14 bases between. The CDR3 is made up of 15 amino acids. The CDR3 spells CASSEAIQGLDTQYF. The CDR3 nucleotides are TGCGCCAGCAGTGAGGCTATTCAGGGGCTAGATACGCAGTATTTT.

In its sample, this clone was seen once. The rearrangement uses TRBV19 and TRBJ1-2, with no clear D. V lost 5 bases and J 7 bases, leaving 17 bases between the germline ends. Germline V gene lookup returns CDR1 LNHDA and CDR2 SQIVND (reference sequence). The CDR3 totals 14 residues. The CDR3 nucleotides are TGTGCCAGTAGTGACCGCGGCGGCTTCGGTGGCTACACCTTC. This gives the protein CASSDRGGFGGYTF. Looking up the rest from reference TRBV19 and TRBJ1-2 gives the full variable domain: DGGITQSPKYLFRKEGQNVTLSCEQNLNHDAMYWYRQDPGQGLRLIYYSQIVNDFQKGDIAEGYSVSREKKESFPLTVTSAQKNPTAFYLCASSDRGGFGGYTFGSGTRLTVV.

The J gene is TRBJ2-6, the V gene TRBV19, with D maybe TRBD2 (5 bases). Germline V gives CDR1 LNHDA, CDR2 SQIVND (reference sequence). V lost 7 bases to trimming and J lost 0 bases, with 13 bases between them. The CDR3 covers 16 residues. The CDR3 loop reads CASMRGINSGANVLTF. In nucleotides, the CDR3 is TGTGCCAGTATGAGAGGGATAAACTCTGGGGCCAACGTCCTGACTTTC.

V and J are TRBV7-2 and TRBJ1-2, with D hard to call. This CDR3 spans 15 amino acids. The V gene's germline CDR1 is SGHTA and CDR2 FQGNSA. V was clipped by 0 bases and J by 4 bases, with 12 bases between them. In DNA, the CDR3 is TGTGCCAGCAGCTTAGCCCCGGGAATGGGCTATGGCTACACCTTC. Translation gives CASSLAPGMGYGYTF.

V is TRBV5-1 and J is TRBJ2-7; 7 bases are shared with TRBD2. This CDR3 region has 13 residues. J was trimmed by 3 bases and V by 4 bases; bases with no gene match: 4. In germline, CDR1 is SGHRS, CDR2 YFSETQ. The CDR3, as DNA: TGCGCCAGCAGCCCGGCGGGGGACTACGAGCAGTACTTC. It is translated as CASSPAGDYEQYF.

The chain's CDR3 is CASREQGAHTEAFF. The CDR3 DNA sequence: TGTGCCAGCAGGGAACAGGGGGCCCACACTGAAGCTTTCTTT. The rearrangement uses TRBV5-4 and TRBJ1-1, with 9 positions matching TRBD1. Losses at the gene ends were 5 bases for V and 3 bases for J; bases not matched to a gene: 5. Looked up from germline, CDR1 is SGHNT and CDR2 is YYREEE (reference sequence). The CDR3 runs to 14 residues. The entire variable domain, with the rest obtained from reference TRBV5-4 and TRBJ1-1, is as follows: ETGVTQSPTHLIKTRGQQVTLRCSSQSGHNTVSWYQQALGQGPQFIFQYYREEENGRGNFPPRFSGLQFPNYSSELNVNALELDDSALYLCASREQGAHTEAFFGQGTRLTVV.

The chain carries TRBV12-5 and TRBJ1-2; TRBD1 might be the D (6 bases). This CDR3 spans 13 amino acids. The V gene lost 7 bases and the J gene lost 5 bases, with 14 bases spanning the gap. Germline V CDR1 and CDR2: LGHNT, FRNRAP. The CDR3 DNA follows: TGTGCTAGTGCCCCACAGACAGGTTATGGCTACACCTTC. Translating it yields CASAPQTGYGYTF.

The chain uses TRBV29-1 and TRBJ1-2, with a tentative D call TRBD1 (5 bases). Germline assignment: CDR1 SQVTM and CDR2 ANQGSEA. V lost 1 base to trimming and J lost 3 bases, with 9 bases between them. The CDR3 loop spans 13 amino acids. CDR3 nucleotide sequence: TGCAGCGTTGAAGGGGGCAGGGACTATGGCTACACCTTC. It specifies CSVEGGRDYGYTF.

V and J are TRBV5-8 and TRBJ1-6; no clear D gene. Trimming removed 7 bases at V and 0 bases at J, with 11 bases between. Germline V gene lookup returns CDR1 SGHTS and CDR2 YDEGEE. The CDR3 runs to 15 residues. The DNA of the CDR3 is TGTGCCAGCCAGGCCCTGAGCTCCTATAATTCACCCCTCCACTTT. Translated, it gives CASQALSSYNSPLHF.

The DNA of the CDR3 is TGTGCCAGTAGTATTCTACAGGGGGCAAGAGGAAACACCATATATTTT. Translating it yields CASSILQGARGNTIYF. The chain joins TRBV19 to TRBJ1-3; TRBD1 matches 9 bases. This CDR3 is 16 amino acids long. V lost 3 bases to trimming and J lost 4 bases; unmatched junction nucleotides: 7. CDR1 is LNHDA, CDR2 SQIVND, per germline (reference sequence).

The gene calls are TRBV9 and TRBJ2-1; D is perhaps TRBD2 (6 bases). This CDR3 is built from 12 residues. Germline V gives CDR1 SGDLS, CDR2 YYNGEE. Trimming stripped 7 bases from V and 7 bases from J, with 12 bases between. The CDR3 DNA is TGTGCCAGCGGGAGGACGGGAAATGAGCAGTTCTTC. Amino acid sequence: CASGRTGNEQFF.

The chain employs TRBV29-1 and TRBJ1-2, with D perhaps matching TRBD1 (6 bases). Germline CDR1 reads SQVTM; CDR2 reads ANQGSEA. V lost 6 bases and J 4 bases, leaving 9 bases between the germline ends. The CDR3 has 11 amino acids. The CDR3 loop is CSVRQAYGYTF. As DNA, the CDR3 is TGCAGCGTAAGACAGGCCTATGGCTACACCTTC.